This TCR beta chain originates from a study of shared clonotypes between healthy human individuals. Study results and limitations: Apart from blood, nothing was sampled; tissue repertoires likely differ. All-four-donor shared clonotypes had higher generation probabilities than non-shared clonotypes did.

Germline values: CDR1 ENHRY, CDR2 SYGVKD. The CDR3 extends over 13 amino acids. Trimming stripped 8 bases from V and 4 bases from J, with 13 bases between. As to this clone: Its antigen is not identified.

Selected positively for CCR7 and CD45RO-negative, naive CD8 cells excluded terminally differentiated effector memory CD45RA+ cells. The sorted-subset replicate PCRs were given around 200 ng DNA, which is around 29,000 T cell genomes. As handled by the study authors: ImmunoSEQ supplied junction-only sequences lacking quality scores, so filtering was different. Here immunoSEQ multiplex PCR was the method, and the copy in TCRdb shows in-frame clones only, minus some. For V, J and clone size, that table is used; D and trimming come from the DNA. This table has around 2,000,000 clones, about 93% appearing once.

V is TRBV10-3 and J is TRBJ2-3, with D unclear. This receptor was identified in a man between 18 and 35 years old in good health. Some clones in this sample may be carry-over from other donors' samples. The material sequenced was naive CD8+ T cells from PBMCs. CDR3 in DNA: TGTGCCATCGGTACACCCGATGCAGATACGCAGTATTTT. Protein product: CAIGTPDADTQYF.